This passage covers 24 T cell receptor beta chains from one sample sequenced in a study of T cell clones after liver transplantation. Only in-frame clones appear in the TCRdb table, and some are missing; sequencing was by immunoSEQ multiplex PCR. Counted here are 9,200 or so clones, approximately 80% occurring once; the ten biggest clones make up about three fifths. Sequenced material: CD8+ T cells from blood, taken at the 22-month timepoint. All receptors come from a human patient who received a liver transplant. A subset of T cells may come from the graft donor.

The rearrangement uses TRBV19 and TRBJ2-7, with D possibly matching TRBD1 (6 bases). The germline gives CDR1 LNHDA, CDR2 SQIVND (reference sequence). The V end lost 3 bases, the J end lost 2 bases, and 14 bases lay between the germline ends. CDR3 length: 15 residues. In DNA form, the CDR3 reads TGTGCCAGTAGTATTACGACAGGACGGCCCTACGAGCAGTACTTC. Its protein is CASSITTGRPYEQYF.

The chain couples TRBV7-8 to TRBJ1-2; 7 positions match TRBD1. The CDR3 runs 14 residues. In germline, CDR1 is SGHVS, CDR2 FQNEAQ. V shed 5 bases, J shed 2 bases, and the junction held 5 bases outside the gene matches. The CDR3 spells CASSVRGHNYGYTF. CDR3 bases: TGTGCCAGCAGCGTAAGGGGGCACAACTATGGCTACACCTTC.

The chain has TRBV9 and TRBJ2-3, with TRBD1 matching 11 bases. V shed 6 bases, J shed 2 bases, and the junction held 8 bases outside the gene matches. Germline CDR1 is SGDLS and CDR2 is YYNGEE. The CDR3 length is 16 residues. The CDR3 sequence: CASTAGTGGFTDTQYF. DNA of the CDR3: TGTGCCAGCACCGCCGGGACAGGGGGTTTCACAGATACGCAGTATTTT. Complete variable domain (other parts from reference TRBV9 and TRBJ2-3): DSGVTQTPKHLITATGQRVTLRCSPRSGDLSVYWYQQSLDQGLQFLIQYYNGEERAKGNILERFSAQQFPDLHSELNLSSLELGDSALYFCASTAGTGGFTDTQYFGPGTRLTVL.

This rearrangement joins TRBV23-1 to TRBJ1-2, with TRBD1 matching over 12 bases. TRBV23-1 is an ORF, and what it does is uncertain. J lost 4 bases, V lost 0 bases, and 15 bases had no gene match. The CDR3 spans 20 residues. The chain's CDR3 is CASSQSNLGAGQGAFYGYTF. The CDR3 DNA reads TGCGCCAGCAGTCAATCGAACCTTGGGGCGGGACAGGGGGCATTCTATGGCTACACCTTC.

This clone is labeled as large. V and J are TRBV28 and TRBJ1-1; D is possibly TRBD1 (5 bases). CDR1 MDHEN and CDR2 SYDVKM come from the germline V gene. V lost 1 base, J lost 0 bases, and 6 bases lay in between. The CDR3 has 14 amino acids. The CDR3 DNA reads as TGTGCCAGCAGTTTATCGGGGGTGAACACTGAAGCTTTCTTT. This encodes CASSLSGVNTEAFF.

The chain combines TRBV19 with TRBJ2-7; the D gene is possibly TRBD1 (5 bases). Germline loops: CDR1 LNHDA, CDR2 SQIVND (reference sequence). Trimming cost V 5 bases and J 2 bases, with 25 bases left between them. The CDR3 contains 18 residues. Here the CDR3 DNA reads TGTGCCAGTAGTGCCCTATTGGGGCAGGGAAGGTTAGCCTACGAGCAGTACTTC. It translates to CASSALLGQGRLAYEQYF.

The genes are TRBV2 and TRBJ2-2, with 11 nucleotides matching TRBD1. The CDR3 is 15 residues long. CDR1 and CDR2 from the germline V gene are SNHLY and FYNNEI. Unmatched junction bases numbered 6, after V lost 7 bases and J lost 5 bases. The chain's CDR3 is CASTWDRGETGELFF. Here the CDR3 DNA reads TGTGCCAGCACTTGGGACAGGGGGGAAACCGGGGAGCTGTTTTTT.

The chain recombines TRBV14 with TRBJ1-4, with D unresolved. The CDR3 consists of 14 residues. Germline V gene sequence: CDR1 SGHDN, CDR2 FVKESK. Trimming left V 5 bases short and J 3 bases short, with 10 bases between. DNA of the CDR3: TGTGCCAGCAGCGGCCGGATGGCTAATGAAAAACTGTTTTTT. This codes for CASSGRMANEKLFF. The full variable domain, with the rest looked up from reference TRBV14 and TRBJ1-4, is EAGVTQFPSHSVIEKGQTVTLRCDPISGHDNLYWYRRVMGKEIKFLLHFVKESKQDESGMPNNRFLAERTGGTYSTLKVQPAELEDSGVYFCASSGRMANEKLFFGSGTQLSVL.

CDR3 coding DNA: TGTGCCTGGAAGGCTCTGCTTCCGGGACATAGCACAGATACGCAGTATTTT. Translating gives CAWKALLPGHSTDTQYF. The chain joins TRBV30 to TRBJ2-3, with a weak D call TRBD1 (6 bases). V lost 4 bases, J lost 0 bases, and 20 bases lay in between. The CDR3 is 17 amino acids. Germline V CDR1 and CDR2: GTSNPN, SVGIG (reference sequence).

The chain joins TRBV9 to TRBJ2-2; D assignment may be TRBD1 or TRBD2 (5 bases each). V lost 0 bases to trimming and J lost 0 bases, with 9 bases between them. The CDR3 length is 16 residues. The germline V gene encodes CDR1 SGDLS and CDR2 YYNGEE. In DNA form, the CDR3 reads TGTGCCAGCAGCGTAGGAGGGGACCCGAACACCGGGGAGCTGTTTTTT. Translation gives CASSVGGDPNTGELFF.

This chain links TRBV29-1 with TRBJ2-7; TRBD1 matches at 7 bases. CDR3 length: 13 amino acids. Germline CDR1 reads SQVTM; CDR2 reads ANQGSEA. Unmatched junction bases numbered 8, after V lost 7 bases and J lost 2 bases. The chain's CDR3 is CSARTGLTYEQYF. Written as DNA, the CDR3 is TGCAGCGCCAGGACAGGTTTGACCTACGAGCAGTACTTC.

The V gene is TRBV6-1, the J gene TRBJ2-3; 8 bases align to TRBD1. Germline lookup yields CDR1 MNHNS and CDR2 SASEGT. V gave up 0 bases and J gave up 4 bases; unmatched junction bases: 3. CDR3 size: 15 residues. The CDR3 loop is CASSEAIQGADTQYF. CDR3 nucleotide sequence: TGTGCCAGCAGTGAAGCAATACAGGGGGCAGATACGCAGTATTTT.

The chain has TRBV5-1 and TRBJ1-1; D possibly corresponds to TRBD1 (5 bases). The germline V gene encodes CDR1 SGHRS and CDR2 YFSETQ. Trimming took 0 bases from V and 6 from J, leaving 9 bases between them. The CDR3 consists of 13 residues. DNA for the CDR3: TGCGCCAGCAGCTTGGGGGGCATACCTGAAGCTTTCTTT. As protein: CASSLGGIPEAFF.

The chain couples TRBV7-8 to TRBJ1-2; D is ambiguous. Germline V CDR1 and CDR2: SGHVS, FQNEAQ. CDR3 size: 14 residues. V lost 3 bases and J 6 bases, leaving 14 bases between the germline ends. DNA for the CDR3: TGTGCCAGCAGCTTTGACAACAGCGGCAATGGCTACACCTTC. Its translation: CASSFDNSGNGYTF.

The J gene is TRBJ1-4, the V gene TRBV29-1, with D uncertain. The ends were cut back, 5 bases at V and 12 bases at J, with 13 bases in the middle. The CDR3 runs to 11 residues. Germline V gives CDR1 SQVTM, CDR2 ANQGSEA. The CDR3 DNA is TGCAGCGTTAAGCTACTTGGGGAACTGTTTTTT. As protein: CSVKLLGELFF.

This chain connects TRBV6-6 to TRBJ2-1; tentative D call: TRBD2 (5 bases). The V end was cut by 4 bases, the J end by 5 bases, with 12 bases between. Germline values: CDR1 MNHNY, CDR2 SVGAGI (reference sequence). The CDR3 covers 14 residues. DNA for the CDR3: TGTGCCAGCAGTTCTTCAGGAGGAAACAATGAGCAGTTCTTC. Amino acid sequence: CASSSSGGNNEQFF.

The gene calls are TRBV19 and TRBJ2-1, with D unclear. V lost 2 bases and J 4 bases, leaving 9 bases between the germline ends. CDR1 is LNHDA, CDR2 SQIVND, per germline (reference sequence). The CDR3 loop spans 14 amino acids. The CDR3 sequence is CASSISSLYNEQFF. CDR3 sequence (DNA): TGTGCCAGTAGTATATCATCCCTTTACAATGAGCAGTTCTTC.

This clone appeared a single time. The chain has TRBV6-1 and TRBJ1-5; TRBD1 might be the D (6 bases). The CDR3 is made up of 13 amino acids. V was clipped by 6 bases and J by 4 bases, with 10 bases between them. In germline, CDR1 is MNHNS, CDR2 SASEGT. For the CDR3, the DNA is TGTGCCAGCAGCGAGGGGGGAAATCAGCCCCAGCATTTT. Its translation is CASSEGGNQPQHF.

The chain links TRBV6-6 to TRBJ1-4, with D perhaps TRBD1 (5 bases). V lost 10 bases and J lost 6, with 15 bases in between. Germline assignment: CDR1 MNHNY and CDR2 SVGAGI (reference sequence). There are 13 residues in the CDR3. The CDR3 region is CATRTGVDEKLFF. DNA of the CDR3: TGTGCCACCCGAACGGGGGTGGATGAAAAACTGTTTTTT.

The rearrangement uses TRBV28 and TRBJ2-5, with TRBD2 matching 8 bases. V lost 3 bases and J lost 1; bases outside the gene matches: 4. CDR3 length equals 15 residues. Germline V gene data show CDR1 as MDHEN and CDR2 as SYDVKM. The CDR3 spells CASSFAGGSQETQYF. As DNA, the CDR3 is TGTGCCAGCAGTTTTGCGGGGGGCTCCCAAGAGACCCAGTACTTC.

The J gene is TRBJ1-5, the V gene TRBV27; D is unclear. V shed 4 bases and J shed 3 bases, with 10 bases lying between them. The CDR3 spans 14 residues. Germline values: CDR1 MNHEY, CDR2 SMNVEV (reference sequence). DNA for the CDR3: TGTGCCAGCAGTTCAGGCAGTTACAATCAGCCCCAGCATTTT. It is translated as CASSSGSYNQPQHF.

This rearrangement joins TRBV9 to TRBJ1-1; weak D call: TRBD1 (5 bases). Trimming stripped 2 bases from V and 0 bases from J, with 11 bases between. This CDR3 has 15 residues. The V gene's germline CDR1 is SGDLS and CDR2 YYNGEE. CDR3 loop: CASSVMGLMNTEAFF. Here the CDR3 DNA reads TGTGCCAGCAGCGTTATGGGACTTATGAACACTGAAGCTTTCTTT.

J is TRBJ2-1 and V is TRBV2, with unresolved D. Trimming took off 8 bases at V and 0 bases at J, with 14 bases between the two ends. The CDR3 sequence is 15 residues long. Germline V gene lookup returns CDR1 SNHLY and CDR2 FYNNEI. The CDR3 bases are TGTGCCAGCCTTTCAGACGGTAGCTCCTACAATGAGCAGTTCTTC. Amino acids: CASLSDGSSYNEQFF.

This clone was recorded a few times. V usage is TRBV28 and J usage is TRBJ1-1, with D possibly being TRBD1 (5 bases). The germline V gene encodes CDR1 MDHEN and CDR2 SYDVKM. This CDR3 spans 13 amino acids. The V end was cut by 2 bases, the J end by 6 bases, with 10 bases between. This CDR3 is CASSLGAGSEAFF. CDR3 DNA sequence: TGTGCCAGCAGTTTAGGGGCCGGATCTGAAGCTTTCTTT.